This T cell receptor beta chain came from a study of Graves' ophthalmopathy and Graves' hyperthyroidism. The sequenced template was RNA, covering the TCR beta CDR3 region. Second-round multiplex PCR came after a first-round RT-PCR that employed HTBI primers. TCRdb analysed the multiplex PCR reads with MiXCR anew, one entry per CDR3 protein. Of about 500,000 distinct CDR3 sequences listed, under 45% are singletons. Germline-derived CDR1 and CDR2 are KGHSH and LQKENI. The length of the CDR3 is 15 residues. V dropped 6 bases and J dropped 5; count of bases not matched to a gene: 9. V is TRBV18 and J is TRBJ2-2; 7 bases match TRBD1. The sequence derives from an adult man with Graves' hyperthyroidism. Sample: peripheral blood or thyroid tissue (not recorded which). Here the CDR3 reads CASSTDRDRTGELFF. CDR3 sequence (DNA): TGTGCCAGCTCGACCGACAGGGATCGGACCGGGGAGCTGTTTTTT.